This entry lists 23 T cell receptor beta chains sequenced from one sample in a study of T cell responses to AZD1222 COVID-19 vaccine. Measured with immunoSEQ multiplex PCR; TCRdb has only the in-frame clones, and not every one. The sample lists 180,000 or so clones, roughly 92% occurring once. The sequenced sample was peripheral blood, obtained 28 days after the second AZD1222 dose. The receptors were sampled from an adult who received the AZD1222 COVID-19 vaccine.

V is TRBV2 and J is TRBJ2-5; 7 bases agree with TRBD2. The CDR3 consists of 11 residues. V shed 6 bases, J shed 7 bases, and the junction held 2 bases outside the gene matches. CDR1 and CDR2 from the germline V gene are SNHLY and FYNNEI. DNA for the CDR3: TGTGCCAGCAGGGGGGAGGGGACCCAGTACTTC. Protein product: CASRGEGTQYF.

The rearrangement joins TRBV7-2 to TRBJ2-5; D may be TRBD1 (6 bases). Germline lookup yields CDR1 SGHTA and CDR2 FQGNSA. The CDR3 is 12 residues long. Trimming took off 5 bases at V and 10 bases at J, with 14 bases between the two ends. CDR3 nucleotide sequence: TGTGCCAGCAGCACACAGGGTAGGGACCAGTACTTC. It encodes CASSTQGRDQYF.

This chain links TRBV5-1 with TRBJ2-3; D is ambiguous. The length of the CDR3 is 13 residues. Germline lookup yields CDR1 SGHRS and CDR2 YFSETQ. Between the trimmed V and J ends, which lost 3 bases and 1 base, there was a span of 6 bases. CDR3 sequence reads: CASSSARTDTQYF. The CDR3 DNA reads as TGCGCCAGCAGCTCCGCCCGCACAGATACGCAGTATTTT.

The rearrangement links TRBV4-1 to TRBJ2-1; D might be TRBD2 (6 bases). V was clipped by 1 base and J by 8 bases, with 15 bases between them. The CDR3 is 15 amino acids. Germline V gene sequence: CDR1 MGHRA, CDR2 YSYEKL. In DNA, the CDR3 is TGCGCCAGCAGCCAAGCCGGGCAGGGCGGGGATGAGCAGTTCTTC. It codes for CASSQAGQGGDEQFF.

The V call is TRBV2, the J call TRBJ1-4; D is perhaps TRBD1 (5 bases). Trimming took 7 bases from V and 3 from J, leaving 15 bases between them. The CDR3 has 15 amino acids. CDR1 is SNHLY, CDR2 FYNNEI, per germline. Here the CDR3 reads CASNLLGTANEKLFF. The CDR3 DNA is TGTGCCAGCAACCTGCTAGGGACGGCTAATGAAAAACTGTTTTTT. The full variable domain, completed using reference TRBV2 and TRBJ1-4, is EPEVTQTPSHQVTQMGQEVILRCVPISNHLYFYWYRQILGQKVEFLVSFYNNEISEKSEIFDDQFSVERPDGSNFTLKIRSTKLEDSAMYFCASNLLGTANEKLFFGSGTQLSVL.

J is TRBJ1-1 and V is TRBV4-2; D gene unclear. There are 15 residues in the CDR3. The germline V gene has CDR1 LGHNA and CDR2 YNFKEQ. The V end was cut by 4 bases, the J end by 1 base, with 13 bases between. CDR3 amino acids: CASSLKAGENTEAFF. The DNA for the CDR3 is TGTGCCAGCAGCCTAAAGGCAGGAGAGAACACTGAAGCTTTCTTT.

The rearrangement links TRBV9 to TRBJ2-2; 9 bases are shared with TRBD2. Germline trimming cut 0 bases from V and 7 bases from J; bases unmatched to any gene: 7. The CDR3 has 16 amino acids. Germline loops: CDR1 SGDLS, CDR2 YYNGEE. The CDR3 DNA reads TGTGCCAGCAGCGTAGGAGGCGGGGGGGCAGTCGGGGAGCTGTTTTTT. It encodes CASSVGGGGAVGELFF.

The chain joins TRBV9 to TRBJ2-1, with TRBD1 as a possible D gene (5 bases). Trimming cost V 3 bases and J 4 bases, with 11 bases left between them. The germline gives CDR1 SGDLS, CDR2 YYNGEE. The CDR3 loop spans 14 amino acids. The CDR3 here is CASSATYRYNEQFF. The CDR3 DNA reads as TGTGCCAGCAGCGCAACTTACAGGTACAATGAGCAGTTCTTC.

This CDR3 reads CASSYTGFEQFF. The DNA for the CDR3 is TGTGCCAGCAGTTACACAGGGTTTGAGCAGTTCTTC. The chain combines TRBV6-5 with TRBJ2-1; a possible D gene is TRBD1 (6 bases). The germline gives CDR1 MNHEY, CDR2 SVGAGI. The V and J ends lost 2 bases and 9 bases respectively, with 8 bases between them. The CDR3 contains 12 residues.

J is TRBJ2-2 and V is TRBV9; D is undetermined. This CDR3 contains 16 residues. The germline CDR1 and CDR2 sequences are SGDLS and YYNGEE. V lost 5 bases, J lost 8 bases, and 22 bases lay in between. The CDR3 region has the DNA TGTGCCAGCAGAACGGGCAGCCCGGCTTATTCTGGGGAGCTGTTTTTT. Translated: CASRTGSPAYSGELFF.

The chain uses TRBV10-3 and TRBJ2-2; the match to TRBD1 covers 9 bases. The CDR3 is 15 amino acids. The V gene's germline CDR1 is ENHRY and CDR2 SYGVKD. After removal of 10 bases from V and 1 base from J, the junction contained 7 bases not matched to a gene. CDR3 region: CATQGQGQNTGELFF. The CDR3 nucleotides are TGTGCCACTCAGGGACAGGGACAGAACACCGGGGAGCTGTTTTTT.

The genes are TRBV27 and TRBJ1-2, with D possibly TRBD1 on 5 matching bases. V was pared by 2 bases and J by 1 base, with 14 bases between. This CDR3 region has 16 residues. The germline gives CDR1 MNHEY, CDR2 SMNVEV (reference sequence). The CDR3 sequence is CASSLMSGGFNYGYTF. The CDR3 nucleotides read TGTGCCAGCAGTTTAATGAGCGGGGGGTTTAACTATGGCTACACCTTC.

A single count supports this clone. This sequence joins TRBV6-2 or TRBV6-3 and TRBJ2-7; D not resolved. Trimming left V 1 base short and J 3 bases short, with 1 base between. This CDR3 has 11 residues. CDR1 is MNHEY and CDR2 is SVGEGT in the germline V gene. The CDR3 DNA sequence: TGTGCCAGCAGTTACTACTACGAGCAGTACTTC. Amino acids: CASSYYYEQYF.

This chain connects TRBV6-5 to TRBJ2-1; 8 bases map to TRBD2. CDR3 size: 13 residues. Germline loops: CDR1 MNHEY, CDR2 SVGAGI. The J segment lost 7 bases and the V segment lost 6 bases, leaving 5 bases of the junction unmatched. The chain's CDR3 is CASRAGGGNEQFF. The CDR3 DNA reads as TGTGCCAGCAGGGCGGGGGGCGGAAATGAGCAGTTCTTC.

The chain combines TRBV5-1 with TRBJ2-2; unclear D gene. Trimming stripped 4 bases from V and 4 bases from J, with 5 bases between. The CDR3 is made up of 12 amino acids. Germline values: CDR1 SGHRS, CDR2 YFSETQ. CDR3 region: CASSPFTGELFF. DNA of the CDR3: TGCGCCAGCAGCCCCTTCACCGGGGAGCTGTTTTTT.

The chain is built from TRBV2 and TRBJ2-7; weak D call: TRBD1 (5 bases). The V and J ends lost 7 bases and 3 bases respectively, with 7 bases between them. The CDR3 length is 11 residues. The germline V gene encodes CDR1 SNHLY and CDR2 FYNNEI. The CDR3 loop is CASMQGYEQYF. CDR3 bases: TGTGCCAGCATGCAGGGCTACGAGCAGTACTTC. Full variable domain (missing parts from reference TRBV2 and TRBJ2-7): EPEVTQTPSHQVTQMGQEVILRCVPISNHLYFYWYRQILGQKVEFLVSFYNNEISEKSEIFDDQFSVERPDGSNFTLKIRSTKLEDSAMYFCASMQGYEQYFGPGTRLTVT.

Turning to this clone: The sample carries other DNA sequences with the same CDR3. The CDR3 DNA follows: TGTGCCAGTAGTAGACAGGGTAGTTCGTATGGCTACACCTTC. Amino acid sequence: CASSRQGSSYGYTF. This chain connects TRBV19 to TRBJ1-2; 7 bases match TRBD1. The CDR3 spans 14 residues. Germline V CDR1 and CDR2: LNHDA, SQIVND (reference sequence). J lost 5 bases, V lost 4 bases, and 7 bases had no gene match. Using reference TRBV19 and TRBJ1-2 for the parts outside the CDR3, the full variable domain is DGGITQSPKYLFRKEGQNVTLSCEQNLNHDAMYWYRQDPGQGLRLIYYSQIVNDFQKGDIAEGYSVSREKKESFPLTVTSAQKNPTAFYLCASSRQGSSYGYTFGSGTRLTVV.

DNA of the CDR3: TGCGCCAGCAGGCAGGGGGCAGGTGGCTACACCTTC. Its translation is CASRQGAGGYTF. This chain uses TRBV23-1 with TRBJ1-2; 8 bases agree with TRBD1. TRBV23-1 is noted as an ORF with a role that remains uncertain. The CDR3 loop spans 12 amino acids. V shed 6 bases, J shed 7 bases, and the junction held 4 bases outside the gene matches.

The chain employs TRBV2 and TRBJ1-2; D unclear. V was trimmed by 7 bases and J by 10 bases, leaving 13 bases between them. The CDR3 contains 11 residues. Germline V CDR1 and CDR2: SNHLY, FYNNEI. This CDR3 is CASNTGSLYTF. DNA of the CDR3: TGTGCCAGCAACACCGGCAGCCTCTACACCTTC.

CDR3: CASSGDKAFF. CDR3 in DNA: TGTGCCAGCAGTGGAGATAAAGCTTTCTTT. The chain carries TRBV2 and TRBJ1-1, with no clear D. The CDR3 is 10 amino acids. Trimming stripped 4 bases from V and 9 bases from J, with 6 bases between. Per germline, CDR1 SNHLY and CDR2 FYNNEI.

The chain uses TRBV7-2 and TRBJ1-3; TRBD1 might be the D (5 bases). From germline, CDR1 is SGHTA and CDR2 FQGNSA. The CDR3 length is 14 residues. Deletions cut 3 bases from V and 5 bases from J, with 11 bases between. CDR3 nucleotide sequence: TGTGCCAGCAGCTTCGGGGACTCCCGAAACACCATATATTTT. This codes for CASSFGDSRNTIYF.

The genes are TRBV7-9 and TRBJ1-4, with 7 bases identical to TRBD1. This CDR3 is built from 17 residues. CDR1 and CDR2 (germline): SEHNR, FQNEAQ (reference sequence). V lost 5 bases, J lost 7 bases, and 16 bases stayed unmatched. CDR3 sequence reads: CASSILGTVVDREKLFF. The CDR3 DNA follows: TGTGCCAGCAGCATCCTGGGGACAGTGGTAGATCGTGAAAAACTGTTTTTT. The variable domain in full, completed from reference TRBV7-9 and TRBJ1-4, reads DTGVSQNPRHKITKRGQNVTFRCDPISEHNRLYWYRQTLGQGPEFLTYFQNEAQLEKSRLLSDRFSAERPKGSFSTLEIQRTEQGDSAMYLCASSILGTVVDREKLFFGSGTQLSVL.

The genes are TRBV7-9 and TRBJ1-4; no firm D call. Germline CDR1 and CDR2: SEHNR and FQNEAQ (reference sequence). V was shortened by 2 bases and J by 8 bases, with 3 bases between the two germline ends. The CDR3 contains 11 residues. The CDR3 nucleotides read TGTGCCAGCAGCTTACCCGAAAAACTGTTTTTT. Translated: CASSLPEKLFF.